The next 6 T cell receptor beta chains were all read from a single sample in a study of OX40 agonist ivuxolimab in advanced cancers. Profiled with immunoSEQ multiplex PCR; TCRdb holds only in-frame clones, not every one. The sample has tens of thousands of clones; 75% to 90% are singletons. Sample: CD4+ or CD8+ T cells sorted from blood, taken in a trial of the OX40 agonist ivuxolimab. The receptor set was obtained from an adult with an advanced solid tumor such as melanoma, head and neck, liver or kidney cancer.

This clone is a singleton in its sample. The CDR3: CASSQGQGYYGYTF. The CDR3 DNA sequence: TGTGCCAGTAGTCAAGGACAGGGATACTATGGCTACACCTTC. This chain joins TRBV19 and TRBJ1-2, with TRBD1 matching 8 bases. The CDR3 runs 14 residues. With V trimmed by 5 bases and J by 3 bases, 5 bases remained unmatched. Germline V gene data show CDR1 as LNHDA and CDR2 as SQIVND (reference sequence).

This chain uses TRBV5-1 with TRBJ2-5; weak D call: TRBD2 (6 bases). CDR1 is SGHRS and CDR2 is YFSETQ in the germline V gene. The CDR3 contains 14 residues. The V end lost 1 base, the J end lost 0 bases, and 7 bases lay between the germline ends. CDR3 sequence (DNA): TGCGCCAGCAGCTTGCCGGGGGACCAAGAGACCCAGTACTTC. It encodes CASSLPGDQETQYF.

This chain joins TRBV5-4 and TRBJ1-1, with unresolved D. The V end lost 0 bases, the J end lost 3 bases, and 6 bases lay between the germline ends. The germline gives CDR1 SGHNT, CDR2 YYREEE (reference sequence). The CDR3 has 13 amino acids. The CDR3 region has the DNA TGTGCCAGCAGCTTGGCCGGGGACACTGAAGCTTTCTTT. Translation: CASSLAGDTEAFF.

The V and J genes are TRBV7-3 and TRBJ2-5, with D perhaps being TRBD1 or TRBD2 (5 bases each). The V end was cut by 4 bases, the J end by 4 bases, with 10 bases between. Germline V gives CDR1 SGHTA, CDR2 FQGTGA. The CDR3 length is 13 residues. This CDR3 is CASSSGRGETQYF. The CDR3 DNA reads TGTGCCAGCAGCTCGGGACGGGGAGAGACCCAGTACTTC.

The V and J genes are TRBV5-6 and TRBJ1-2; no reliable D call. V dropped 1 base and J dropped 6 bases, with 13 bases sitting between them. This CDR3 has 14 amino acids. The germline V gene encodes CDR1 SGHDT and CDR2 YYEEEE. DNA of the CDR3: TGTGCCAGCAGCTTGTATCAGGCCGGAGATGGCTACACCTTC. As protein: CASSLYQAGDGYTF.

The gene calls are TRBV30 and TRBJ1-1; the match to TRBD1 covers 9 bases. Germline CDR1 and CDR2: GTSNPN and SVGIG (reference sequence). This CDR3 region has 14 residues. Germline trimming cut 2 bases from V and 3 bases from J; bases unmatched to any gene: 4. The CDR3 reads CAWSRDRGDTEAFF. The CDR3 DNA is TGTGCCTGGAGTCGAGACAGGGGGGACACTGAAGCTTTCTTT.